This T cell receptor beta chain was sequenced in a study of T cell responses to AZD1222 COVID-19 vaccine. Study findings and constraints: Among those given AZD1222, only 5 to 7 were seropositive at baseline.

As for this clone: Its antigen is undetermined.

Sequenced by immunoSEQ multiplex PCR; TCRdb stores in-frame clones only, minus some. The table includes about 110,000 clones, over 80% detected once. Trimming pared 1 base from V and 5 bases from J, leaving 15 bases between. Germline assignment: CDR1 MGHRA and CDR2 YSYEKL. The CDR3 runs to 16 residues. The chain uses TRBV4-1 and TRBJ2-1; D remains ambiguous. This specimen was peripheral blood, taken on day 0 of AZD1222 vaccination. The receptor's source is an adult in good health. CDR3 nucleotides: TGCGCCAGCAGCCAAGTTGACGTTAGCCCGCACAATGAGCAGTTCTTC. This sequence encodes CASSQVDVSPHNEQFF.